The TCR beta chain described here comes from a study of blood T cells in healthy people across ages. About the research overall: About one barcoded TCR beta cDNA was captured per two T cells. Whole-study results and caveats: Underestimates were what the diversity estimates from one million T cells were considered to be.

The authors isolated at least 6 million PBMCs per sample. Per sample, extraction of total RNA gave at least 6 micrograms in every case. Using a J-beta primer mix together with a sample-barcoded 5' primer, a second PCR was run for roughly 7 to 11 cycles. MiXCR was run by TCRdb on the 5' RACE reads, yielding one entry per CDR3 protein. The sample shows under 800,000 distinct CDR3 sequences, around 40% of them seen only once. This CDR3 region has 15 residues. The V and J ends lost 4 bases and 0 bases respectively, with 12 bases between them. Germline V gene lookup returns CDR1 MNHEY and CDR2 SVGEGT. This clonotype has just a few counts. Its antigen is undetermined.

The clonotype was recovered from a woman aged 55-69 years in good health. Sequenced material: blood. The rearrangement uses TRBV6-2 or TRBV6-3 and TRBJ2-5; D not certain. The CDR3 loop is CASSWVKWYQETQYF. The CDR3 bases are TGTGCCAGCAGTTGGGTAAAGTGGTACCAAGAGACCCAGTACTTC.